These 15 T cell receptor beta chains originate from one sample sequenced in a study of T cell repertoires in cytomegalovirus infection. Each CDR3 protein gets one entry after TCRdb re-called the reads with MiXCR. The repertoire includes 560,000 or so distinct CDR3 sequences, about 15% of them detected once, and 20% to 30% sits in the top ten. The sample comprised CD8+ T cells from PBMCs. These TCRs come from a human donor in good health (CMV status not recorded). Some clones in this sample may be carry-over from other donors' samples.

CDR3 residues: CASSRRIKGGRANTQYF. The CDR3 nucleotides read TGTGCCAGCAGCCGAAGGATTAAAGGCGGGAGGGCCAATACGCAGTATTTT. The chain recombines TRBV7-9 with TRBJ2-3; 9 bases are a match to TRBD2. The junction had 16 bases not matched to a gene; V was cut back by 5 bases and J by 7 bases. CDR3 length: 17 residues. Germline assignment: CDR1 SEHNR and CDR2 FQNEAQ (reference sequence).

This clonotype was detected a few times. This rearrangement joins TRBV10-3 to TRBJ2-1; D call uncertain. This CDR3 has 16 residues. Germline V gene data show CDR1 as ENHRY and CDR2 as SYGVKD. Trimming shortened V by 7 bases and J by 4 bases, and 20 bases separated the two germline ends. CDR3 protein: CAITRSEPREYNEQFF. The CDR3 nucleotides are TGTGCCATCACCCGAAGCGAGCCCCGTGAGTACAATGAGCAGTTCTTC.

The chain joins TRBV25-1 to TRBJ2-7; 9 nucleotides agree with TRBD2. The V gene's germline CDR1 is MGHDK and CDR2 SYGVNS. The CDR3 is 14 residues long. Trimming cost V 3 bases and J 5 bases; bases outside gene matches: 5. CDR3: CASSDSGSFNEQYF. The CDR3 DNA reads TGTGCCAGCAGTGATAGCGGGAGTTTCAACGAGCAGTACTTC.

This clonotype was counted ten times or more. This chain links TRBV19 with TRBJ1-1; no firm D call. The germline CDR1 and CDR2 sequences are LNHDA and SQIVND (reference sequence). The CDR3 extends over 12 amino acids. With 3 bases removed from V and 2 bases from J, the gap between germline ends came to 4 bases. The CDR3 loop is CASSIINTEAFF. DNA for the CDR3: TGTGCCAGTAGTATCATAAACACTGAAGCTTTCTTT.

This chain links TRBV20-1 with TRBJ2-7; 7 bases map to TRBD2. CDR1 is DFQATT and CDR2 is SNEGSKA in the germline V gene (reference sequence). The CDR3 consists of 14 residues. Losses at the gene ends were 0 bases for V and 3 bases for J; bases not matched to a gene: 5. CDR3 sequence (DNA): TGCAGTGCTAGAGATTCCGCTAGCGGCTACGAGCAGTACTTC. Its translation is CSARDSASGYEQYF.

This clonotype was recorded many times. The chain links TRBV19 to TRBJ2-1; TRBD1 aligns across 9 bases. Germline assignment: CDR1 LNHDA and CDR2 SQIVND (reference sequence). This CDR3 is 15 amino acids long. V shed 5 bases and J 8 bases; nucleotides not matched to a gene: 10. The DNA of the CDR3 is TGTGCCAGTAGTCCATCACCGGACAGGGGTGATGAGCAGTTCTTC. It encodes CASSPSPDRGDEQFF.

The rearrangement joins TRBV20-1 to TRBJ2-6; D is uncertain. The CDR3 loop spans 13 amino acids. Germline V gives CDR1 DFQATT, CDR2 SNEGSKA (reference sequence). Trimming shortened V by 6 bases and J by 3 bases, and 9 bases separated the two germline ends. CDR3 region: CSAVLGGANVLTF. The CDR3 nucleotides are TGCAGTGCAGTGCTCGGTGGGGCCAACGTCCTGACTTTC.

This clonotype appeared many times. The gene calls are TRBV27 and TRBJ2-2; D unclear. The germline CDR1 and CDR2 sequences are MNHEY and SMNVEV (reference sequence). Trimming removed 6 bases at V and 6 bases at J, with 11 bases between. The CDR3 runs to 13 residues. The DNA of the CDR3 is TGTGCCAGCAGCCCCTGGGGTCCCGGGGAGCTGTTTTTT. Its translation is CASSPWGPGELFF.

CDR3 in amino acids: CASSLGGLAGEEQFF. CDR3 sequence (DNA): TGTGCCAGCAGCTTAGGCGGACTAGCGGGAGAGGAGCAGTTCTTC. The chain couples TRBV13 to TRBJ2-1, with 13 positions matching TRBD2. CDR3 length equals 15 residues. Germline trimming cut 0 bases from V and 10 bases from J; bases unmatched to any gene: 3. In germline, CDR1 is PRHDT, CDR2 FYEKMQ (reference sequence).

Many counts were recorded for this clonotype. The V call is TRBV7-8, the J call TRBJ2-1; TRBD2 matches 9 bases. V shed 5 bases, J shed 9 bases, and the junction held 11 bases outside the gene matches. The germline V gene encodes CDR1 SGHVS and CDR2 FQNEAQ. The CDR3 length is 15 residues. CDR3 bases: TGTGCCAGCAGCCCTTATGGACTAGCGTCCAGTGAGCAGTTCTTC. Translation: CASSPYGLASSEQFF. Filled out from reference TRBV7-8 and TRBJ2-1, the complete variable domain reads GAGVSQSPRYKVAKRGQDVALRCDPISGHVSLFWYQQALGQGPEFLTYFQNEAQLDKSGLPSDRFFAERPEGSVSTLKIQRTQQEDSAVYLCASSPYGLASSEQFFGPGTRLTVL.

In this sample, this clonotype turned up many times. J is TRBJ2-1 and V is TRBV28; D is undetermined. From germline, CDR1 is MDHEN and CDR2 SYDVKM. The CDR3 runs 14 residues. V was cut by 2 bases and J by 6 bases, with 11 bases left in between. DNA of the CDR3: TGTGCCAGCAGTTTAATTCTTACTCTCAATGAGCAGTTCTTC. Its protein product is CASSLILTLNEQFF.

The genes are TRBV12-5 and TRBJ2-5; D uncertain. Germline V gene data show CDR1 as LGHNT and CDR2 as FRNRAP. The CDR3 has 13 residues. V dropped 1 base and J dropped 3 bases, with 6 bases sitting between them. The CDR3 reads CASGLGLKETQYF. In DNA form, the CDR3 reads TGTGCTAGTGGTTTGGGTTTGAAAGAGACCCAGTACTTC.

This clonotype occurred a few times. CDR3 nucleotides: TGTGCCAGCAGGCCTTGGGGGAGGAATAACTATGGCTACACCTTC. Translated, it gives CASRPWGRNNYGYTF. This chain connects TRBV25-1 to TRBJ1-2; maybe TRBD1 (5 bases). Germline-derived CDR1 and CDR2 are MGHDK and SYGVNS. The CDR3 contains 15 residues. Deletions cut 6 bases from V and 1 base from J, with 15 bases between.

This clonotype was picked up many times. The gene calls are TRBV25-1 and TRBJ2-1; 8 bases align to TRBD1. Germline CDR1 and CDR2: MGHDK and SYGVNS. V lost 5 bases to trimming and J lost 2 bases; unmatched junction nucleotides: 11. This CDR3 spans 17 amino acids. DNA for the CDR3: TGTGCCAGCAGTACCACTCGACAGGGGTACACCTACAATGAGCAGTTCTTC. Translated: CASSTTRQGYTYNEQFF.

In this sample, this clonotype turned up a few times. The chain has TRBV15 and TRBJ2-2, with 7 bases that match TRBD1. Per the germline V gene, CDR1 is LNHNV and CDR2 is YYDKDF (reference sequence). V was clipped by 7 bases and J by 1 base; unmatched bases: 6. The CDR3 has 15 residues. The CDR3 reads CATNLGTVNTGELFF. The CDR3 DNA follows: TGTGCCACCAATTTGGGGACAGTGAACACCGGGGAGCTGTTTTTT.